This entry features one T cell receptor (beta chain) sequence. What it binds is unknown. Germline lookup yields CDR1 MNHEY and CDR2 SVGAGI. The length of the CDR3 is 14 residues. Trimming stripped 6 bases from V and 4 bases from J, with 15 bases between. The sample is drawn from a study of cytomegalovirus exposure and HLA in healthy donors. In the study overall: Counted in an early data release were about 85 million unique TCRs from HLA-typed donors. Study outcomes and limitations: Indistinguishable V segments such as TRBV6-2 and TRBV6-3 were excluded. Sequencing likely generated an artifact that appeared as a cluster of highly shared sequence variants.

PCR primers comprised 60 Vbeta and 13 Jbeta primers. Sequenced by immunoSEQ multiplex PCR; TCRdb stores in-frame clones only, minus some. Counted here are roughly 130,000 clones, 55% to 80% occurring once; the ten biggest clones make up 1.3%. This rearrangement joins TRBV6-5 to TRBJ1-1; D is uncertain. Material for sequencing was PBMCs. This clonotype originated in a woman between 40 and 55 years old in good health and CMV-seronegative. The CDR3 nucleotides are TGTGCCAGCAGCCCTACCCGGAGTTCCACTGAAGCTTTCTTT. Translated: CASSPTRSSTEAFF.